The 24 T cell receptor beta chains in this list originate from one sample, sequenced in a study of blood T cell repertoires in COVID-19. Measured with immunoSEQ multiplex PCR; TCRdb has only the in-frame clones, and not every one. The sample includes 65,000 to 80,000 clones, 88% of them seen just once. Material: peripheral blood. These receptors all stem from a man aged 70-80 years with active or convalescent COVID-19.

This chain links TRBV2 with TRBJ2-5; possible D gene TRBD1, 5 bases. The V gene lost 6 bases and the J gene lost 2 bases, with 10 bases spanning the gap. Germline V gene sequence: CDR1 SNHLY, CDR2 FYNNEI. The length of the CDR3 is 13 residues. The CDR3 loop is CASRWSGQETQYF. DNA of the CDR3: TGTGCCAGCAGGTGGTCAGGGCAAGAGACCCAGTACTTC.

This clone was seen only once. V usage is TRBV18 and J usage is TRBJ2-7; 10 bases are a match to TRBD2. Germline-derived CDR1 and CDR2 are KGHSH and LQKENI. There are 13 residues in the CDR3. Germline trimming cut 3 bases from V and 5 bases from J; bases unmatched to any gene: 1. This CDR3 reads CASSPSGRNEQYF. CDR3 nucleotides: TGTGCCAGCTCACCTAGCGGGAGGAACGAGCAGTACTTC.

V and J are TRBV9 and TRBJ2-1, with D possibly being TRBD1 (6 bases). The CDR3 is made up of 14 amino acids. V lost 3 bases, J lost 9 bases, and 16 bases lay in between. CDR1 SGDLS and CDR2 YYNGEE come from the germline V gene. CDR3 bases: TGTGCCAGCAGCGCTCAGACAGGTAGAGGTGAGCAGTTCTTC. Its protein product is CASSAQTGRGEQFF.

This clone was counted a few times. The genes are TRBV4-1 and TRBJ1-1; perhaps TRBD1 as D (5 bases). This CDR3 comprises 15 residues. Germline-derived CDR1 and CDR2 are MGHRA and YSYEKL. The germline V and J ends were trimmed by 1 base and 2 bases, with 11 bases remaining between them. Here the CDR3 reads CASSQAGWVNTEAFF. Here the CDR3 DNA reads TGCGCCAGCAGCCAAGCAGGGTGGGTAAACACTGAAGCTTTCTTT.

The genes are TRBV10-3 and TRBJ1-2; 9 nucleotides agree with TRBD1. This CDR3 is built from 13 residues. Germline values: CDR1 ENHRY, CDR2 SYGVKD. J lost 9 bases, V lost 3 bases, and 5 bases had no gene match. This CDR3 reads CAISERDRESYTF. The CDR3 coding sequence is TGTGCCATCAGTGAAAGGGACAGGGAGAGCTACACCTTC.

V and J are TRBV5-1 and TRBJ1-6; tentative D call: TRBD1 (5 bases). Trimming stripped 7 bases from V and 7 bases from J, with 18 bases between. The germline V gene encodes CDR1 SGHRS and CDR2 YFSETQ. This CDR3 is built from 15 residues. CDR3 sequence reads: CASRSREGRNSPLHF. CDR3 bases: TGCGCCAGCCGATCCAGGGAGGGCAGGAATTCACCCCTCCACTTT.

This clone was counted between two and nine times. This sequence joins TRBV2 and TRBJ1-2; 10 bases line up with TRBD1. Per germline, CDR1 SNHLY and CDR2 FYNNEI. With V trimmed by 3 bases and J by 4 bases, 2 bases remained unmatched. This CDR3 is built from 14 residues. CDR3 loop: CASSEGQGLYGYTF. Written as DNA, the CDR3 is TGTGCCAGCAGTGAGGGACAGGGGCTCTATGGCTACACCTTC.

This clone showed up just a few times. The rearrangement uses TRBV5-1 and TRBJ1-4; 8 positions agree with TRBD1. J lost 6 bases, V lost 2 bases, and 6 bases had no gene match. This CDR3 contains 15 residues. Germline lookup yields CDR1 SGHRS and CDR2 YFSETQ. CDR3 protein: CASSFAGGRDEKLFF. In nucleotides, the CDR3 is TGCGCCAGCAGCTTCGCAGGGGGCCGCGATGAAAAACTGTTTTTT.

The gene calls are TRBV5-1 and TRBJ2-7; 11 bases map to TRBD1. J lost 7 bases, V lost 3 bases, and 6 bases had no gene match. The CDR3 has 14 residues. The germline gives CDR1 SGHRS, CDR2 YFSETQ. As DNA, the CDR3 is TGCGCCAGCAGCTGGACAGGGGGCGCGGGGGAGCAGTACTTC. Translating gives CASSWTGGAGEQYF.

This chain uses TRBV7-8 with TRBJ1-5; D is unresolved. From germline, CDR1 is SGHVS and CDR2 FQNEAQ. Trimming shortened V by 5 bases and J by 0 bases, and 14 bases separated the two germline ends. CDR3 length equals 16 residues. Here the CDR3 reads CASSRDPGYSNQPQHF. CDR3 DNA: TGTGCCAGCAGCCGAGACCCGGGATATAGCAATCAGCCCCAGCATTTT.

The chain couples TRBV5-8 to TRBJ1-4; D possibly corresponds to TRBD1 (6 bases). The V end was cut by 4 bases, the J end by 8 bases, with 9 bases between. Per the germline V gene, CDR1 is SGHTS and CDR2 is YDEGEE. The CDR3 spans 12 residues. CDR3 bases: TGTGCCAGCAGCAAAGGGACAGAAAAACTGTTTTTT. Its protein is CASSKGTEKLFF.

The chain is built from TRBV2 and TRBJ1-2, with TRBD1 identical over 7 bases. The CDR3 totals 13 residues. Per the germline V gene, CDR1 is SNHLY and CDR2 is FYNNEI. Trimming took 5 bases from V and 8 from J; bases not matched to a gene: 8. The CDR3 protein is CASSLRQGQGYTF. The CDR3 region has the DNA TGTGCCAGCAGTCTACGACAGGGTCAAGGCTACACCTTC.

The table lists this clone with a few counts. The chain links TRBV6-2 or TRBV6-3 to TRBJ2-7; TRBD2 agrees at 10 bases. There are 16 residues in the CDR3. V lost 6 bases, J lost 0 bases, and 8 bases stayed unmatched. The germline V gene encodes CDR1 MNHEY and CDR2 SVGEGT. The CDR3 sequence is CASSHPASGSSYEQYF. CDR3 nucleotides: TGTGCCAGCAGCCATCCTGCTAGCGGGAGCTCCTACGAGCAGTACTTC.

The chain has TRBV6-6 and TRBJ2-4; the match to TRBD2 covers 8 bases. This CDR3 spans 16 amino acids. With V trimmed by 5 bases and J by 2 bases, 8 bases remained unmatched. CDR1 and CDR2 from the germline V gene are MNHNY and SVGAGI (reference sequence). The CDR3, as DNA: TGTGCCAGCAGTCCCCCCGCGGGGGGAACCAAAAACATTCAGTACTTC. Translated: CASSPPAGGTKNIQYF.

The chain carries TRBV2 and TRBJ2-7, with D possibly TRBD1 on 6 matching bases. This CDR3 comprises 17 residues. Between the trimmed V and J ends, which lost 6 bases and 0 bases, there was a span of 21 bases. The germline gives CDR1 SNHLY, CDR2 FYNNEI. For the CDR3, the DNA is TGTGCCAGCAGAGATGGGCTACAGGGACGGAGCTCCTACGAGCAGTACTTC. It specifies CASRDGLQGRSSYEQYF.

This chain joins TRBV19 and TRBJ2-7; TRBD2 agrees at 10 bases. Germline CDR1 reads LNHDA; CDR2 reads SQIVND (reference sequence). Trimming at V came to 3 bases and at J to 4 bases, leaving 3 bases not matched to a gene. The CDR3 runs 14 residues. The CDR3 DNA reads TGTGCCAGTAGTATTAGCGGGGGGCTGTACGAGCAGTACTTC. It codes for CASSISGGLYEQYF.

A single count supports this clone. J is TRBJ1-1 and V is TRBV10-1; possibly TRBD1 for D (6 bases). The CDR3 length is 12 residues. V gave up 8 bases and J gave up 3 bases, with 10 bases separating them. Germline loops: CDR1 WNHNN, CDR2 SYGVQD (reference sequence). The CDR3 loop reads CASSDSHTEAFF. CDR3 coding DNA: TGCGCCAGCTCGGACAGCCACACTGAAGCTTTCTTT.

The chain uses TRBV7-3 and TRBJ2-3, with D hard to call. V lost 2 bases and J lost 5, with 8 bases in between. Germline V gene data show CDR1 as SGHTA and CDR2 as FQGTGA. The CDR3 runs to 13 residues. This chain's CDR3 is CASSLSPGDTQYF. The CDR3 DNA sequence: TGTGCCAGCAGCTTATCTCCCGGAGATACGCAGTATTTT.

The genes are TRBV5-4 and TRBJ2-3, with a weak D call TRBD2 (5 bases). CDR1 and CDR2 (germline): SGHNT, YYREEE (reference sequence). The CDR3 length is 16 residues. Trimming stripped 0 bases from V and 6 bases from J, with 17 bases between. CDR3 in DNA: TGTGCCAGCAGCTTGGTTCTGGGTGCTAGCCAGGATACGCAGTATTTT. Its protein product is CASSLVLGASQDTQYF.

The genes are TRBV3-1 (or the pseudogene TRBV3-2) and TRBJ1-2, with a weak D call TRBD1 (6 bases). Looked up from germline, CDR1 is LGHDT and CDR2 is YNNKEL (reference sequence). V lost 4 bases and J lost 8, with 23 bases in between. The CDR3 sequence is 16 residues long. This chain's CDR3 is CASSPTPPTGPGGYTF. The CDR3 nucleotides are TGTGCCAGCAGCCCTACCCCACCGACAGGACCCGGGGGCTACACCTTC.

The genes are TRBV5-4 and TRBJ2-2, with 10 bases lining up with TRBD1. Trimming cost V 5 bases and J 4 bases; bases outside gene matches: 11. Germline V lookup: CDR1 SGHNT, CDR2 YYREEE (reference sequence). The CDR3 contains 17 residues. Written as DNA, the CDR3 is TGTGCCAGCAGGGGGCCCCCGGGACAGGGGCCCACCGGGGAGCTGTTTTTT. Residues: CASRGPPGQGPTGELFF.

This clone has just a few counts. The rearrangement joins TRBV7-9 to TRBJ1-3; 10 bases map to TRBD1. This CDR3 is built from 16 residues. Germline CDR1 and CDR2: SEHNR and FQNEAQ (reference sequence). The V and J ends lost 4 bases and 4 bases, in that order; junction bases with no gene match: 7. The CDR3 region has the DNA TGTGCCAGCAGCTCATCGACAGGGGGCACAGGAAACACCATATATTTT. Translating gives CASSSSTGGTGNTIYF. Full variable domain (remainder filled in from reference TRBV7-9 and TRBJ1-3): DTGVSQNPRHKITKRGQNVTFRCDPISEHNRLYWYRQTLGQGPEFLTYFQNEAQLEKSRLLSDRFSAERPKGSFSTLEIQRTEQGDSAMYLCASSSSTGGTGNTIYFGEGSWLTVV.

The chain employs TRBV5-1 and TRBJ2-7, with D possibly being TRBD1 (6 bases). The germline CDR1 and CDR2 sequences are SGHRS and YFSETQ. Trimming stripped 0 bases from V and 7 bases from J, with 14 bases between. The CDR3 is 14 residues long. The CDR3 nucleotides read TGCGCCAGCAGCTTGGCAGGGGTCGTTGGGGAGCAGTACTTC. This codes for CASSLAGVVGEQYF. Full variable domain (rest looked up from reference TRBV5-1 and TRBJ2-7): KAGVTQTPRYLIKTRGQQVTLSCSPISGHRSVSWYQQTPGQGLQFLFEYFSETQRNKGNFPGRFSGRQFSNSRSEMNVSTLELGDSALYLCASSLAGVVGEQYFGPGTRLTVT.

The chain links TRBV25-1 to TRBJ1-5; 8 positions agree with TRBD1. Germline values: CDR1 MGHDK, CDR2 SYGVNS. This CDR3 comprises 15 residues. J was trimmed by 3 bases and V by 9 bases; bases with no gene match: 10. This CDR3 reads CARTDETGVNQPQHF. Here the CDR3 DNA reads TGTGCCAGGACTGACGAGACAGGGGTCAATCAGCCCCAGCATTTT.